The 30 T cell receptor beta chains listed next were all sequenced from one sample in a study of glioma-infiltrating T cells. The iRepertoire nested amplicon-rescue multiplex PCR amplified TCR alpha and beta CDR3s from RNA. TCRdb reprocessed the multiplex PCR reads with MiXCR, giving one entry per CDR3 protein. Here the sample spans fewer than 4,000 distinct CDR3 sequences, 92% being singletons. Material for sequencing was glioma tissue, nonneoplastic brain tissue, or PBMCs (not recorded which). The receptors were sampled from a human donor with low-grade glioma or glioblastoma, undergoing nonglioma brain surgery, or in good health (not recorded which).

Of note for this clonotype: This beta chain turned up in a library designed for alpha chains; as an off-target read, its abundance says little. This chain joins TRBV20-1 and TRBJ1-5; TRBD1 agrees at 10 bases. Trimming removed 2 bases from V and 5 bases from J; junction bases left unmatched: 3. Per the germline V gene, CDR1 is DFQATT and CDR2 is SNEGSKA (reference sequence). This CDR3 is 14 amino acids long. Here the CDR3 reads CSARQDRGDQPQHF. The CDR3 region has the DNA TGCAGTGCTAGACAGGACAGGGGGGATCAGCCCCAGCATTTT.

In the case of this clonotype: This beta chain is an off-target read within a library intended for alpha chains, so its frequency means little. The J gene is TRBJ2-7, the V gene TRBV27, with TRBD2 matching over 8 bases. The germline V gene has CDR1 MNHEY and CDR2 SMNVEV (reference sequence). V lost 3 bases to trimming and J lost 4 bases; unmatched junction nucleotides: 5. This CDR3 contains 14 residues. This chain's CDR3 is CASSFAGGLYEQYF. The DNA for the CDR3 is TGTGCCAGCAGTTTCGCGGGGGGTTTATACGAGCAGTACTTC.

Note on this clonotype: This beta chain represents an off-target read in a library built for alpha chains; its size is of limited meaning. The chain combines TRBV29-1 with TRBJ1-2; D gene unclear. There are 11 residues in the CDR3. Trimming took 6 bases from V and 4 from J, leaving 9 bases between them. Per the germline V gene, CDR1 is SQVTM and CDR2 is ANQGSEA. The CDR3 spells CSVWGGYGYTF. DNA of the CDR3: TGCAGCGTCTGGGGAGGCTATGGCTACACCTTC.

Details on this clonotype: Mismatch with germline at one junction end may stem from a read error. This beta chain is an off-target read within a library intended for alpha chains, so its frequency means little. The chain is built from TRBV6-2 or TRBV6-3 and TRBJ1-2; D is unclear. Germline CDR1 reads MNHEY; CDR2 reads SVGEGT. This CDR3 has 13 amino acids. The CDR3: CASSYSGAYGYTF. As DNA, the CDR3 is TGTGCCAGCAGTTACAGCGGAGCCTATGGCTACACATTC.

Points on this clonotype: This beta chain is an off-target read within a library intended for alpha chains, so its frequency means little. The V gene is TRBV11-2, the J gene TRBJ1-2; D possibly corresponds to TRBD1 (5 bases). V dropped 5 bases and J dropped 10 bases, with 17 bases sitting between them. Germline V CDR1 and CDR2: SGHAT, FQNNGV. The length of the CDR3 is 13 residues. The CDR3 loop is CASSPHSEGSYTF. Here the CDR3 DNA reads TGTGCCAGCAGCCCTCACAGCGAGGGGTCCTACACCTTC. The complete variable domain, with remaining parts taken from reference TRBV11-2 and TRBJ1-2, reads EAGVAQSPRYKIIEKRQSVAFWCNPISGHATLYWYQQILGQGPKLLIQFQNNGVVDDSQLPKDRFSAERLKGVDSTLKIQPAKLEDSAVYLCASSPHSEGSYTFGSGTRLTVV.

As to this clonotype: Mismatch with germline at one junction end may stem from a read error. This beta chain is a stray sequence in a library constructed for alpha chains; its clone size is not meaningful. CDR3 residues: CAASDLLGGGYTF. The CDR3 DNA reads as TGTGCCGCCAGTGATTTGCTAGGTGGTGGCTACACCTTC. This rearrangement joins TRBV24-1 to TRBJ1-2, with D uncertain. Germline lookup yields CDR1 KGHDR and CDR2 SFDVKD. The CDR3 is 13 residues long.

In the case of this clonotype: This beta chain appears as a stray read in a library generated for alpha chains; its size is not informative. This chain joins TRBV24-1 and TRBJ2-1, with D possibly TRBD2 on 5 matching bases. This CDR3 spans 14 amino acids. Germline values: CDR1 KGHDR, CDR2 SFDVKD. V was cut by 3 bases and J by 4 bases, with 9 bases left in between. CDR3 loop: CATSDAPGYNEQFF. CDR3 coding DNA: TGTGCCACCAGTGATGCCCCGGGATACAATGAGCAGTTCTTC.

Regarding this clonotype: Because the library targeted alpha chains, this beta chain is an off-target read whose size means little. V gene TRBV19 combines with J gene TRBJ1-2; no firm D call. Trimming shortened V by 5 bases and J by 9 bases, and 16 bases separated the two germline ends. CDR1 and CDR2 from the germline V gene are LNHDA and SQIVND (reference sequence). This CDR3 is 13 amino acids long. In DNA, the CDR3 is TGTGCCAGTAGTCTTACCCATTCCGTAAGCTACACCTTC. As protein: CASSLTHSVSYTF.

Comment on this clonotype: Within a library made for alpha chains, this beta chain is off target, and its count is uninformative. The chain is built from TRBV25-1 and TRBJ2-5; possible D gene TRBD1, 5 bases. This CDR3 contains 13 residues. Germline CDR1 MGHDK, CDR2 SYGVNS. Trimming left V 8 bases short and J 0 bases short, with 10 bases between. CDR3 nucleotide sequence: TGTGCCAGCGCCTCAGGGAACCAAGAGACCCAGTACTTC. Translation gives CASASGNQETQYF.

Comment on this clonotype: For a library built for alpha chains, this beta chain is a stray read; little rests on its size. The rearrangement links TRBV6-1 to TRBJ1-1; D remains unclear. The CDR3 runs to 17 residues. Trimming left V 0 bases short and J 1 base short, with 15 bases between. Germline CDR1 and CDR2: MNHNS and SASEGT. The CDR3: CASSEAPFSISNTEAFF. CDR3 nucleotide sequence: TGTGCCAGCAGTGAAGCCCCCTTCAGCATATCGAACACTGAAGCTTTCTTT.

With respect to this clonotype: Being off target in a library aimed at alpha chains, this beta chain has a size of little meaning. The chain joins TRBV6-1 to TRBJ1-2; D is unclear. Germline-derived CDR1 and CDR2 are MNHNS and SASEGT. The CDR3 loop spans 16 amino acids. V was trimmed by 2 bases and J by 3 bases, leaving 16 bases between them. CDR3: CASSEYPDSRDYGYTF. CDR3 in DNA: TGTGCCAGCAGTGAATATCCGGATAGCCGGGACTATGGCTACACCTTC.

This clonotype was picked up one time. The library was prepared for alpha chains; this beta chain is a stray read, so its frequency means little. The chain couples TRBV7-2 to TRBJ2-7; D not certain. CDR1 and CDR2 from the germline V gene are SGHTA and FQGNSA. The V end was cut by 0 bases, the J end by 3 bases, with 6 bases between. The CDR3 is 13 amino acids. The CDR3 spells CASSLAPRYEQYF. The CDR3 DNA follows: TGTGCCAGCAGCTTAGCTCCTCGCTACGAGCAGTACTTC.

About this clonotype itself: A library made for alpha chains picked up this beta chain off target, so its size means little. This rearrangement joins TRBV7-2 to TRBJ2-7; D remains unclear. Germline V gene sequence: CDR1 SGHTA, CDR2 FQGNSA. The V end lost 0 bases, the J end lost 7 bases, and 7 bases lay between the germline ends. This CDR3 has 12 amino acids. CDR3 residues: CASSLAAREQYF. The CDR3 DNA reads TGTGCCAGCAGCTTAGCGGCCCGTGAGCAGTACTTC. Full variable domain (missing parts from reference TRBV7-2 and TRBJ2-7): GAGVSQSPSNKVTEKGKDVELRCDPISGHTALYWYRQSLGQGLEFLIYFQGNSAPDKSGLPSDRFSAERTGGSVSTLTIQRTQQEDSAVYLCASSLAAREQYFGPGTRLTVT.

This clonotype was detected once. This beta chain turned up in a library designed for alpha chains; as an off-target read, its abundance says little. The V and J genes are TRBV6-5 and TRBJ1-6; the D gene is possibly TRBD1 (5 bases). CDR3 size: 14 residues. The V gene lost 2 bases and the J gene lost 5 bases, with 7 bases spanning the gap. CDR1 is MNHEY, CDR2 SVGAGI, per germline. The CDR3 coding sequence is TGTGCCAGCAGTTACCGGGGGGATAATTCACCCCTCCACTTT. Amino acids: CASSYRGDNSPLHF.

This clonotype has a handful of counts. Because this beta chain is a stray read in a library intended to capture alpha chains, its abundance should not be given much weight. CDR3 sequence (DNA): TGTGCCAGCAGTTATCTCAATCAGGCGGGGCAGTATTTT. Amino acid sequence: CASSYLNQAGQYF. V gene TRBV6-2 or TRBV6-3 combines with J gene TRBJ2-3; TRBD2 is a possible D gene (5 bases). Trimming pared 3 bases from V and 11 bases from J, leaving 15 bases between. This CDR3 comprises 13 residues. Germline V gives CDR1 MNHEY, CDR2 SVGEGT.

Worth noting for this clonotype: With the library built for alpha chains, this beta chain is off target and its frequency is not meaningful. In DNA, the CDR3 is TGTGCCAGCAGGGACAGATTAAACACTGAAGCTTTCTTT. Amino acid sequence: CASRDRLNTEAFF. The chain uses TRBV6-2 or TRBV6-3 and TRBJ1-1; a possible D gene is TRBD1 (6 bases). From germline, CDR1 is MNHEY and CDR2 SVGEGT. Trimming shortened V by 6 bases and J by 2 bases, and 10 bases separated the two germline ends. The CDR3 covers 13 residues.

Regarding this clonotype: Little can be read into the size of this beta chain, an off-target read in a library designed for alpha chains. J is TRBJ2-3 and V is TRBV6-6, with 7 bases fitting TRBD2. This CDR3 has 15 residues. V shed 6 bases and J 0 bases; nucleotides not matched to a gene: 6. CDR1 and CDR2 (germline): MNHNY, SVGAGI (reference sequence). The CDR3 here is CASRAGLTSTDTQYF. CDR3 DNA sequence: TGTGCCAGCAGGGCGGGACTAACTAGCACAGATACGCAGTATTTT.

Worth noting for this clonotype: This beta chain slipped into a library made for alpha chains as a stray read, so its size is not meaningful. CDR3 region: CASSYSIQGARQYF. In nucleotides, the CDR3 is TGTGCCAGCAGTTACTCGATTCAAGGGGCCCGGCAGTACTTC. The gene calls are TRBV6-6 and TRBJ2-7; maybe TRBD1 (5 bases). CDR1 is MNHNY, CDR2 SVGAGI, per germline (reference sequence). CDR3 length: 14 amino acids. V was clipped by 0 bases and J by 9 bases, with 15 bases between them.

Notes on this clonotype: At one end the junction does not follow the germline gene, possibly because of a read error. In a library made to pick up alpha chains, this beta chain is a stray read with a size that means little. The gene calls are TRBV10-1 and TRBJ2-3; perhaps TRBD2 as D (7 bases). Germline values: CDR1 WNHNN, CDR2 SYGVQD (reference sequence). The CDR3 has 15 amino acids. Here the CDR3 reads CASSNPRRGQWAQYF. As DNA, the CDR3 is TGTGCCAGCAGTAATCCCAGGCGGGGGCAGTGGGCGCAGTATTTT.

In the case of this clonotype: The size of this beta chain means little, since it is a stray read in a library made for alpha chains. The chain uses TRBV2 and TRBJ1-2, with D possibly TRBD1 on 6 matching bases. There are 12 residues in the CDR3. Between the trimmed V and J ends, which lost 9 bases and 5 bases, there was a span of 13 bases. CDR1 and CDR2 (germline): SNHLY, FYNNEI. The CDR3 sequence is CASRQEGYGYTF. The CDR3 nucleotides read TGTGCCAGTCGACAGGAAGGTTATGGCTACACCTTC. The full variable domain, with the rest looked up from reference TRBV2 and TRBJ1-2, is EPEVTQTPSHQVTQMGQEVILRCVPISNHLYFYWYRQILGQKVEFLVSFYNNEISEKSEIFDDQFSVERPDGSNFTLKIRSTKLEDSAMYFCASRQEGYGYTFGSGTRLTVV.

The count of this clonotype is one. This beta chain is a stray sequence in a library constructed for alpha chains; its clone size is not meaningful. This rearrangement joins TRBV20-1 to TRBJ1-6; 8 bases are a match to TRBD1. The germline V gene has CDR1 DFQATT and CDR2 SNEGSKA (reference sequence). Unmatched junction bases numbered 9, after V lost 4 bases and J lost 7 bases. CDR3 length: 15 residues. CDR3 amino acids: CSATTSGGNNSPLHF. CDR3 sequence (DNA): TGCAGTGCTACCACTTCAGGGGGCAACAATTCACCCCTCCACTTT.

Worth noting for this clonotype: This beta chain was picked up by a library intended for alpha chains and is off target, so its count carries little meaning. DNA of the CDR3: TGTGCCAGCAGCTTAGGGACTAGCTCGATTTTAGATACGCAGTATTTT. Translated, it gives CASSLGTSSILDTQYF. J is TRBJ2-3 and V is TRBV6-1, with 9 bases fitting TRBD2. Germline CDR1 and CDR2: MNHNS and SASEGT. V was clipped by 6 bases and J by 5 bases; unmatched bases: 12. This CDR3 is built from 16 residues.

As to this clonotype: For a library built for alpha chains, this beta chain is a stray read; little rests on its size. J is TRBJ2-7 and V is TRBV6-6; D may be TRBD1 (6 bases). The CDR3 runs 14 residues. CDR1 and CDR2 (germline): MNHNY, SVGAGI (reference sequence). V dropped 5 bases and J dropped 3 bases, with 14 bases sitting between them. The CDR3 loop is CASSAPMDSYEQYV. The DNA of the CDR3 is TGTGCCAGCAGTGCCCCCATGGACAGCTACGAGCAGTACGTC.

This clonotype was picked up one time. Within a library made for alpha chains, this beta chain is off target, and its count is uninformative. V and J are TRBV6-5 and TRBJ2-4, with D uncertain. This CDR3 is built from 15 residues. V gave up 3 bases and J gave up 0 bases, with 9 bases separating them. Looked up from germline, CDR1 is MNHEY and CDR2 is SVGAGI. CDR3 sequence: CASSYPPRAKNIQYF. CDR3 in DNA: TGTGCCAGCAGTTATCCCCCGAGAGCCAAAAACATTCAGTACTTC.

Worth noting for this clonotype: The junction and the germline gene differ at one end; a read error may be behind it. Little can be read into the size of this beta chain, an off-target read in a library designed for alpha chains. The chain combines TRBV10-2 with TRBJ1-1; maybe TRBD1 (5 bases). This CDR3 has 18 amino acids. Germline V gene data show CDR1 as WSHSY and CDR2 as SAAADI. CDR3 in DNA: TGTGCCAGCAGCCAACCGGGCTTGGGGGGGGGTTTGAACACTGAAGCTTTCTTT. Protein product: CASSQPGLGGGLNTEAFF.

About this clonotype: Found in a library prepared for alpha chains, this beta chain is an off-target read, and its abundance has little meaning. This chain connects TRBV7-2 to TRBJ1-5; the match to TRBD1 covers 7 bases. Germline trimming cut 9 bases from V and 4 bases from J; bases unmatched to any gene: 6. The CDR3 sequence is 13 residues long. Germline loops: CDR1 SGHTA, CDR2 FQGNSA. CDR3 sequence: CASGTEPNQPQHF. For the CDR3, the DNA is TGTGCCAGTGGGACAGAACCAAATCAGCCCCAGCATTTT. Full variable domain (remainder filled in from reference TRBV7-2 and TRBJ1-5): GAGVSQSPSNKVTEKGKDVELRCDPISGHTALYWYRQSLGQGLEFLIYFQGNSAPDKSGLPSDRFSAERTGGSVSTLTIQRTQQEDSAVYLCASGTEPNQPQHFGDGTRLSIL.

This clonotype was seen a handful of times. This beta chain is an off-target read within a library intended for alpha chains, so its frequency means little. The genes are TRBV4-2 and TRBJ1-1; D gene uncertain. The CDR3 is 12 residues long. The germline gives CDR1 LGHNA, CDR2 YNFKEQ. Between the trimmed V and J ends, which lost 3 bases and 3 bases, there was a span of 5 bases. CDR3 sequence reads: CASSHGDTEAFF. DNA of the CDR3: TGTGCCAGCAGCCACGGGGACACTGAAGCTTTCTTT.

The count of this clonotype is one. Because the library targeted alpha chains, this beta chain is an off-target read whose size means little. The CDR3 region is CASSYSRVEAFF. In DNA form, the CDR3 reads TGTGCCAGCAGTTACTCGAGAGTTGAAGCTTTCTTT. The chain joins TRBV6-2 or TRBV6-3 to TRBJ1-1; D is undetermined. Between the trimmed V and J ends, which lost 0 bases and 7 bases, there was a span of 6 bases. Germline values: CDR1 MNHEY, CDR2 SVGEGT. The CDR3 has 12 residues.

This clonotype occurred a few times. This beta chain is off target for a library built for alpha chains, so its abundance means little. The V call is TRBV20-1, the J call TRBJ1-1; TRBD1 might be the D (6 bases). This CDR3 has 15 amino acids. The V end was cut by 5 bases, the J end by 3 bases, with 19 bases between. Germline V gene lookup returns CDR1 DFQATT and CDR2 SNEGSKA (reference sequence). This CDR3 is CSARRGAGVYTEAFF. The DNA for the CDR3 is TGCAGTGCTCGCCGGGGGGCGGGGGTTTACACTGAAGCTTTCTTT.

Regarding this clonotype: This beta chain is a stray sequence in a library constructed for alpha chains; its clone size is not meaningful. J is TRBJ2-7 and V is TRBV28; the match to TRBD2 covers 7 bases. The germline V gene has CDR1 MDHEN and CDR2 SYDVKM. J was trimmed by 4 bases and V by 7 bases; bases with no gene match: 10. The CDR3 is 14 residues long. CDR3 sequence: CASIGRTATYEQYF. CDR3 coding DNA: TGTGCCAGCATCGGGAGGACTGCGACATACGAGCAGTACTTC.